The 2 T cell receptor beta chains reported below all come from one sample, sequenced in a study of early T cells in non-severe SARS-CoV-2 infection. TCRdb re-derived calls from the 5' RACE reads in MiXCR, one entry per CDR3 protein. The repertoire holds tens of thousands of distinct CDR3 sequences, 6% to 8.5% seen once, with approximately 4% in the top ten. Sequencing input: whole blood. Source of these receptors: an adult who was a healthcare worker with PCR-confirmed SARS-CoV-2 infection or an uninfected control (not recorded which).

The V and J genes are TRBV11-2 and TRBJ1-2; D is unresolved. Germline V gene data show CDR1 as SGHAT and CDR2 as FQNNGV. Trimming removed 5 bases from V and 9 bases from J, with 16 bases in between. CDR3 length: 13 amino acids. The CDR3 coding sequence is TGTGCCAGCAGCCGATCAGGCACTTTTAGCTACACCTTC. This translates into CASSRSGTFSYTF.

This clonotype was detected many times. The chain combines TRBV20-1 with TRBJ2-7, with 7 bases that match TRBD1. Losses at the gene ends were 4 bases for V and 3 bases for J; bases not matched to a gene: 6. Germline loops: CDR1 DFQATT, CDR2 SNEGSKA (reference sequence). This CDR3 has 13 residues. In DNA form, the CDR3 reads TGCAGTGCTACGACAGGGCCCGACTACGAGCAGTACTTC. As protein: CSATTGPDYEQYF.